The entry below describes one T cell receptor (beta chain). The target antigen is unknown. Repertoires were generated with immunoSEQ multiplex PCR, while TCRdb's copy carries only in-frame clones and drops some. The repertoire includes some 71,000 clones, 83% of them detected once, and 0.45% to 0.6% sits in the top ten. Donors had recovered from mild-to-severe COVID-19. No culture step preceded sequencing of the ex vivo isolated memory T cells. This entry is derived from a study of CD4 T cell repertoires in COVID-19. Across the whole study: CFSE-low cells expanded nine to eleven days with IL-2, then restimulated with other coronavirus spikes. Study outcomes and limitations: Two or all three memory subsets shared several highly expanded SARS-CoV-2-reactive clonotypes.

V shed 3 bases and J shed 8 bases, with 8 bases lying between them. CDR3 length equals 11 residues. The germline gives CDR1 DFQATT, CDR2 SNEGSKA (reference sequence). The input for sequencing was CD4+ T cells from peripheral blood, taken after recovery from COVID-19. The chain combines TRBV20-1 with TRBJ2-1, with D possibly matching TRBD2 (5 bases). This TCR derives from a human donor who had COVID-19. The CDR3 reads CSASDGDEQFF. The CDR3 DNA reads as TGCAGTGCTAGCGACGGGGATGAGCAGTTCTTC.